This T cell receptor beta chain is from a study of Graves' ophthalmopathy and Graves' hyperthyroidism. This clonotype has ten or more counts. This CDR3 comprises 16 residues. Trimming took 2 bases from V and 0 from J, leaving 13 bases between them. The germline V gene has CDR1 SEHNR and CDR2 FQNEAQ (reference sequence). As the template, RNA transcripts were used to amplify TCR beta CDR3 regions. First-round RT-PCR used HTBI primers; second-round multiplex PCR followed. From the multiplex PCR reads, TCRdb called clonotypes with MiXCR, one entry per CDR3 protein. Of about 550,000 distinct CDR3 sequences in the sample, 35% to 40% were seen once.

The sample was peripheral blood or thyroid tissue (not recorded which). V is TRBV7-9 and J is TRBJ1-1, with D possibly TRBD1 on 6 matching bases. This TCR was sampled from an adult man with Graves' hyperthyroidism. CDR3 amino acids: CASSLRGDHMNTEAFF. In nucleotides, the CDR3 is TGTGCCAGCAGCTTAAGGGGGGACCACATGAACACTGAAGCTTTCTTT.